This TCR beta chain derives from a study of shared clonotypes between healthy human individuals. Study-wide results and caveats: Unshared clonotypes carried lower generation probabilities than those common to all four donors.

This was a deep-level run. Evenly divided among several immunoSEQ plates was the genomic DNA of each subset. The table came from immunoSEQ multiplex PCR; TCRdb's copy has only in-frame clones and leaves some out. Of about 1 million clones listed, roughly 75% were seen once; the top ten hold approximately 1.5%. Into CD45RA+ naive and CD45RA-negative memory subsets, the CD4+ cells were split. The CDR3 is 14 amino acids. V was cut by 1 base and J by 2 bases, with 8 bases left in between. Germline V lookup: CDR1 MDHEN, CDR2 SYDVKM. Of note for this clone: What it binds is not known.

The sequence was obtained from a man younger than 30 in good health. The chain carries TRBV28 and TRBJ2-5; D remains ambiguous. The sequenced sample consisted of memory CD4+ T cells sorted from blood. Subset in this sample: CD45RA-negative fraction. Written as DNA, the CDR3 is TGTGCCAGCAGTTTATTCTCCTTACAAGAGACCCAGTACTTC. Its translation: CASSLFSLQETQYF.